Shown below are 28 T cell receptor beta chains from a single sample sequenced in a study of regulatory T cells in long-lasting Graves disease. TCR beta libraries were built with iRepertoire HTBI primers and Arm-PCR of CDR3 regions. TCRdb recomputed calls from the multiplex PCR reads with MiXCR, one row per CDR3 protein. The data show 440,000 or so distinct CDR3 sequences, with about 15% seen just once and about 10% held by the top ten. The time point denotes: newly diagnosed GD, antithyroid drugs for less than 3 months. PBMC-extracted RNA yielded the TCR library. The same data also contributed to another study, on T cells in Graves' hyperthyroidism and ophthalmopathy.

This specimen was peripheral blood mononuclear cells (PBMCs), taken at new diagnosis, from a patient treated with antithyroid drugs. These receptors came from a woman aged 25 to 39 with Graves disease.

V and J are TRBV5-4 and TRBJ1-1; no clear D gene. Germline CDR1 is SGHNT and CDR2 is YYREEE (reference sequence). This CDR3 comprises 15 residues. V shed 6 bases and J shed 3 bases, with 18 bases lying between them. This chain's CDR3 is CASTPGARRDTEAFF. The CDR3 DNA reads as TGTGCCAGCACCCCCGGCGCGAGGCGGGACACTGAAGCTTTCTTT.

This clonotype occurred a few times. The V gene is TRBV13, the J gene TRBJ2-6, with D uncertain. The V end lost 0 bases, the J end lost 0 bases, and 9 bases lay between the germline ends. The CDR3 loop spans 17 amino acids. Germline V gives CDR1 PRHDT, CDR2 FYEKMQ (reference sequence). This CDR3 reads CASSLGTDRSGANVLTF. The CDR3 region has the DNA TGTGCCAGCAGCTTAGGGACCGACCGCTCTGGGGCCAACGTCCTGACTTTC.

The genes are TRBV7-6 and TRBJ1-3; a weak D match, TRBD1 (6 bases). The V and J ends lost 5 bases and 2 bases respectively, with 13 bases between them. The CDR3 is made up of 15 amino acids. Germline CDR1 and CDR2: SGHVS and FNYEAQ. In nucleotides, the CDR3 is TGTGCCAGCAGCCAAATTGGGGGGCCTGGAAACACCATATATTTT. It encodes CASSQIGGPGNTIYF.

Ten or more counts support this clonotype. The chain carries TRBV30 and TRBJ1-5, with 8 bases that match TRBD1. The germline CDR1 and CDR2 sequences are GTSNPN and SVGIG (reference sequence). CDR3 size: 13 residues. The V gene end was trimmed by 1 base and the J gene end by 7 bases; junction bases not matched to a gene: 3. In DNA form, the CDR3 reads TGTGCCTGGAGTGAGGACAGGGACCAGCCCCAGCATTTT. It codes for CAWSEDRDQPQHF.

V and J are TRBV6-7 and TRBJ2-2, with D tentatively TRBD2 (5 bases). TRBV6-7 is an open reading frame, and its role is uncertain. V lost 5 bases to trimming and J lost 0 bases, with 13 bases between them. This CDR3 contains 16 residues. The DNA for the CDR3 is TGTGCCAGCAGTGAATGGGAGAGCGCGAACACCGGGGAGCTGTTTTTT. The encoded protein is CASSEWESANTGELFF.

The chain employs TRBV7-9 and TRBJ2-3; possibly TRBD1 or TRBD2 for D (6 bases each). V was shortened by 8 bases and J by 0 bases, with 21 bases between the two germline ends. The V gene's germline CDR1 is SEHNR and CDR2 FQNEAQ (reference sequence). The CDR3 totals 17 residues. CDR3 nucleotide sequence: TGTGCCAGCCACAAAGGGGGGAAAGCGGTTAGCACAGATACGCAGTATTTT. This sequence encodes CASHKGGKAVSTDTQYF.

V usage is TRBV5-1 and J usage is TRBJ2-7; TRBD1 matches 8 bases. V trimming: 4 bases; J trimming: 4 bases; junction bases outside the gene matches: 7. This CDR3 has 14 amino acids. Germline values: CDR1 SGHRS, CDR2 YFSETQ. The CDR3 region has the DNA TGCGCCAGCAGCCAAACCCAGGGGGCTTACGAGCAGTACTTC. Protein: CASSQTQGAYEQYF.

This clonotype was counted ten times or more. The chain employs TRBV28 and TRBJ2-1; TRBD2 is a possible D gene (6 bases). The CDR3 is 14 residues long. V was trimmed by 8 bases and J by 4 bases, leaving 15 bases between them. Looked up from germline, CDR1 is MDHEN and CDR2 is SYDVKM. CDR3 residues: CASLRGGDYNEQFF. CDR3 coding DNA: TGTGCCAGCCTCCGGGGCGGGGATTACAATGAGCAGTTCTTC.

This clonotype was found many times. The chain uses TRBV10-3 and TRBJ1-2; D gene unclear. The CDR3 is 18 amino acids. V was cut by 5 bases and J by 2 bases, with 24 bases left in between. Germline CDR1 and CDR2: ENHRY and SYGVKD. The CDR3 DNA reads TGTGCCATCAGTCCCGGACGAGGCCACGCTAATCCCAACTATGGCTACACCTTC. Protein sequence: CAISPGRGHANPNYGYTF.

This clonotype was found many times. The chain uses TRBV5-1 and TRBJ2-7; 11 bases are a match to TRBD2. Per germline, CDR1 SGHRS and CDR2 YFSETQ. The J segment lost 4 bases and the V segment lost 4 bases, leaving 10 bases of the junction unmatched. CDR3 length: 16 amino acids. CDR3 amino acids: CASSGDPSGRTYEQYF. The CDR3 nucleotides read TGCGCCAGCAGCGGCGACCCTAGCGGGAGGACATACGAGCAGTACTTC.

This chain uses TRBV2 with TRBJ2-2; D tentatively reads TRBD1 or TRBD2 (5 bases each). V lost 8 bases, J lost 6 bases, and 13 bases lay in between. The germline CDR1 and CDR2 sequences are SNHLY and FYNNEI. The length of the CDR3 is 13 residues. The CDR3 protein is CASFRGVAGELFF. The CDR3 DNA sequence: TGTGCCAGCTTTCGAGGGGTGGCCGGGGAGCTGTTTTTT.

At least ten counts were recorded for this clonotype. The chain carries TRBV12-3 or TRBV12-4 and TRBJ1-4; D gene uncertain. Trimming stripped 7 bases from V and 7 bases from J, with 13 bases between. The CDR3 runs 13 residues. CDR3 sequence (DNA): TGTGCCAGCACAGAGGGAACTCCTGAAAAACTGTTTTTT. Amino acids: CASTEGTPEKLFF.

Points on this clonotype: It may be a read error: a sequence one base away is much more abundant. The rearrangement uses TRBV7-9 and TRBJ2-1; a possible D gene is TRBD2 (7 bases). CDR3 length: 19 amino acids. The germline gives CDR1 SEHNR, CDR2 FQNEAQ (reference sequence). The CDR3 sequence is CASNRRGRETSSSYNERFF. CDR3 bases: TGTGCCAGCAACCGGCGGGGGCGGGAGACTTCGAGCTCCTACAATGAGCGGTTCTTC.

This clonotype was recorded a few times. The gene calls are TRBV20-1 and TRBJ2-7; D is unresolved. V lost 3 bases to trimming and J lost 2 bases, with 5 bases between them. The germline V gene has CDR1 DFQATT and CDR2 SNEGSKA (reference sequence). The CDR3 is 11 amino acids. The CDR3 reads CSASQTYEQYF. CDR3 DNA sequence: TGCAGTGCTAGTCAAACCTACGAGCAGTACTTC.

V gene TRBV5-1 combines with J gene TRBJ1-1, with 7 bases that match TRBD1. Germline V gene sequence: CDR1 SGHRS, CDR2 YFSETQ. CDR3 length equals 17 residues. The J segment lost 2 bases and the V segment lost 0 bases, leaving 10 bases of the junction unmatched. The CDR3 sequence: CASSLAPSRQGNTEAFF. CDR3 DNA: TGCGCCAGCAGCTTGGCTCCTTCGCGACAGGGAAACACTGAAGCTTTCTTT.

This clonotype was detected many times. The chain carries TRBV2 and TRBJ2-1; no reliable D call. V lost 11 bases to trimming and J lost 5 bases, with 7 bases between them. CDR1 is SNHLY and CDR2 is FYNNEI in the germline V gene. The CDR3 loop spans 10 amino acids. This CDR3 is CAGYNNEQFF. DNA of the CDR3: TGTGCCGGCTACAACAATGAGCAGTTCTTC.

This clonotype appeared many times. The V and J genes are TRBV11-1 and TRBJ2-5; D remains ambiguous. V was cut by 5 bases and J by 5 bases, with 15 bases left in between. Germline V gives CDR1 SGHAT, CDR2 FQDESV (reference sequence). CDR3 size: 14 residues. CDR3: CASSPTGPSETQYF. CDR3 sequence (DNA): TGTGCCAGCAGCCCAACGGGCCCCTCCGAGACCCAGTACTTC.

This clonotype was detected only once. A far larger clone lies a single base away; this is likely a read error. The genes are TRBV3-1 and TRBJ2-7; D possibly matches TRBD1 or TRBD2 (6 bases each). V was pared by 8 bases and J by 7 bases, with 18 bases between. The length of the CDR3 is 13 residues. The germline CDR1 and CDR2 sequences are LGHDT and YNNKEL (reference sequence). CDR3 protein: CASLSRGVGEQYF. The DNA for the CDR3 is TGTGCCAGCCTCTCTAGGGGGGTCGGTGAGCAGTACTTC.

The genes are TRBV6-4 and TRBJ2-7; D remains unclear. Looked up from germline, CDR1 is MRHNA and CDR2 is SNTAGT. The CDR3 covers 13 residues. V lost 7 bases to trimming and J lost 3 bases, with 13 bases between them. CDR3 nucleotide sequence: TGTGCCAGCAAGGGCCGTTCTGGCTACGAGCAGTACTTC. This codes for CASKGRSGYEQYF.

This clonotype was detected many times. The V gene is TRBV28, the J gene TRBJ2-1; the D gene is possibly TRBD1 (5 bases). This CDR3 has 14 amino acids. Germline V gene sequence: CDR1 MDHEN, CDR2 SYDVKM. V lost 3 bases and J 2 bases, leaving 8 bases between the germline ends. The CDR3 nucleotides read TGTGCCAGCAGTTTGCCAGGGACCTACAATGAGCAGTTCTTC. As protein: CASSLPGTYNEQFF.

The table lists this clonotype with many counts. The V call is TRBV11-2, the J call TRBJ2-7; 7 bases line up with TRBD2. This CDR3 contains 13 residues. The germline V gene encodes CDR1 SGHAT and CDR2 FQNNGV. The V and J ends lost 5 bases and 0 bases, in that order; junction bases with no gene match: 1. CDR3 protein: CASSRTSSYEQYF. As DNA, the CDR3 is TGTGCCAGCAGCCGGACTAGCTCCTACGAGCAGTACTTC.

This clonotype was seen only a few times. The gene calls are TRBV19 and TRBJ2-1; D unresolved. Germline lookup yields CDR1 LNHDA and CDR2 SQIVND (reference sequence). This CDR3 comprises 18 residues. V shed 3 bases and J shed 15 bases, with 33 bases lying between them. The CDR3 bases are TGTGCCAGTAGTATCCTCTTAGATACAATGAGTCGCCCTAATGCGAGGTTCTTC. It yields the protein CASSILLDTMSRPNARFF.

At least ten counts were recorded for this clonotype. V and J are TRBV6-1 and TRBJ1-5; 8 bases map to TRBD1. This CDR3 is built from 17 residues. CDR1 MNHNS and CDR2 SASEGT come from the germline V gene. The J segment lost 5 bases and the V segment lost 4 bases, leaving 13 bases of the junction unmatched. As DNA, the CDR3 is TGTGCCAGCAGTGTAAGCGGGACAGGTCCAAGATATCAGCCCCAGCATTTT. Translated: CASSVSGTGPRYQPQHF.

This chain connects TRBV5-1 to TRBJ2-1, with 9 bases that match TRBD2. The CDR3 covers 13 residues. V gave up 4 bases and J gave up 10 bases; unmatched junction bases: 6. CDR1 is SGHRS, CDR2 YFSETQ, per germline. CDR3 protein: CASSLATSGEQFF. As DNA, the CDR3 is TGCGCCAGCAGCCTAGCGACTAGCGGAGAGCAGTTCTTC.

This clonotype was picked up many times. The genes are TRBV7-2 and TRBJ2-3, with 8 bases aligning to TRBD1. This CDR3 spans 18 amino acids. V was clipped by 6 bases and J by 2 bases; unmatched bases: 16. Germline values: CDR1 SGHTA, CDR2 FQGNSA. The CDR3 here is CASSLGRGHAALTDTQYF. The DNA for the CDR3 is TGTGCCAGCAGTTTGGGCAGGGGGCACGCCGCTCTCACAGATACGCAGTATTTT.

The table lists this clonotype with many counts. The rearrangement uses TRBV30 and TRBJ1-1; maybe TRBD1 (5 bases). Germline loops: CDR1 GTSNPN, CDR2 SVGIG (reference sequence). Trimming cost V 2 bases and J 0 bases, with 16 bases left between them. The CDR3 has 16 amino acids. The CDR3 reads CAWSLGAYLMNTEAFF. The DNA of the CDR3 is TGTGCCTGGAGTCTAGGGGCCTACTTAATGAACACTGAAGCTTTCTTT.

The V and J genes are TRBV6-2 or TRBV6-3 and TRBJ2-5; the match to TRBD2 covers 8 bases. With 4 bases clipped from V and 7 bases from J, the junction kept 8 bases outside the gene matches. This CDR3 is built from 14 residues. Per the germline V gene, CDR1 is MNHEY and CDR2 is SVGEGT. The CDR3 region is CASSLLAEGGTQYF. The CDR3 DNA follows: TGTGCCAGCAGTTTACTAGCGGAGGGGGGGACCCAGTACTTC.

This clonotype appeared many times. The rearrangement uses TRBV28 and TRBJ1-4; the match to TRBD1 covers 7 bases. The germline V gene encodes CDR1 MDHEN and CDR2 SYDVKM. The CDR3 has 15 residues. The V and J ends lost 6 bases and 5 bases, in that order; junction bases with no gene match: 9. CDR3: CASSFGQASNEKLFF. The CDR3 DNA reads TGTGCCAGCAGCTTCGGACAGGCTAGCAATGAAAAACTGTTTTTT. Complete variable domain (other parts from reference TRBV28 and TRBJ1-4): DVKVTQSSRYLVKRTGEKVFLECVQDMDHENMFWYRQDPGLGLRLIYFSYDVKMKEKGDIPEGYSVSREKKERFSLILESASTNQTSMYLCASSFGQASNEKLFFGSGTQLSVL.